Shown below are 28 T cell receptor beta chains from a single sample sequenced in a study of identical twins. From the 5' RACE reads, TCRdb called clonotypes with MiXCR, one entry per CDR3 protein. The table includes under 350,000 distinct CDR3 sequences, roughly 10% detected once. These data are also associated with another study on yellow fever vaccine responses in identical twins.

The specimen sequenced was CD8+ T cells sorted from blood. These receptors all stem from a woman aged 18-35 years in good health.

The CDR3 region has the DNA TGCGCCAGCAGCCCCTCTAGCCTAGCCCCCACAGATACGCAGTATTTT. Protein sequence: CASSPSSLAPTDTQYF. V usage is TRBV5-1 and J usage is TRBJ2-3, with D possibly being TRBD2 (5 bases). The germline CDR1 and CDR2 sequences are SGHRS and YFSETQ. The CDR3 length is 16 residues. With 4 bases removed from V and 2 bases from J, the gap between germline ends came to 17 bases.

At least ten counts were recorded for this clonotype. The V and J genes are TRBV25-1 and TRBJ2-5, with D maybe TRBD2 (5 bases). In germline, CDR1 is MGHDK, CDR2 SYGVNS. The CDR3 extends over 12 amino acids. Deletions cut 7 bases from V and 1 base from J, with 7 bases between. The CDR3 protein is CASTRGQETQYF. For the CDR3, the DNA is TGTGCCAGCACCCGGGGCCAAGAGACCCAGTACTTC.

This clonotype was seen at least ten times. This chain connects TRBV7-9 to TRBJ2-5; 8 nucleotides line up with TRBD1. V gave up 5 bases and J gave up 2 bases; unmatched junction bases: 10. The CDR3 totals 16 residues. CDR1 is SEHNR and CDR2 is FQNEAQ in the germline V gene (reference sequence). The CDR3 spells CASSIRQGIDQETQYF. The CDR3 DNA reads TGTGCCAGCAGCATTAGACAGGGGATTGATCAAGAGACCCAGTACTTC.

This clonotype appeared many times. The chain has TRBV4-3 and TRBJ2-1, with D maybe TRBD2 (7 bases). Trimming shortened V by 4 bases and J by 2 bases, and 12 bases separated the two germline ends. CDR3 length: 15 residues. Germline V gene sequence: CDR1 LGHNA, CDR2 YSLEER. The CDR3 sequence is CASSLRGGAYNEQFF. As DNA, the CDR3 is TGCGCCAGCAGCCTGAGGGGGGGAGCCTACAATGAGCAGTTCTTC.

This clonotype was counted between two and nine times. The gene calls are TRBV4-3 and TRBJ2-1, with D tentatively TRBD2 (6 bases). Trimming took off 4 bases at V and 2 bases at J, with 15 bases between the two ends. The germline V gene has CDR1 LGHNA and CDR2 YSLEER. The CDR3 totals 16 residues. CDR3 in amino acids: CASSPVGGTPYNEQFF. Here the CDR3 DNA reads TGCGCCAGCAGCCCCGTGGGGGGTACCCCCTACAATGAGCAGTTCTTC.

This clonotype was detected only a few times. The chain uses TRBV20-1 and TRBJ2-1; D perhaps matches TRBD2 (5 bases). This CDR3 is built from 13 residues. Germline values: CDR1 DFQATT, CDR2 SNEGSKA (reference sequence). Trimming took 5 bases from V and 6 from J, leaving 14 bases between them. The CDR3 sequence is CSAREWAGNEQFF. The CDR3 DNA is TGCAGTGCTCGCGAATGGGCGGGCAATGAGCAGTTCTTC.

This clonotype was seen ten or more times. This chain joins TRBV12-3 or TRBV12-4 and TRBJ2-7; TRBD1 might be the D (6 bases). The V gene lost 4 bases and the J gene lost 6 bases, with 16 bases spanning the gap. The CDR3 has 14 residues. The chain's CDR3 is CASSYNHREPEQYF. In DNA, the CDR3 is TGTGCCAGCAGTTACAACCACAGGGAACCCGAGCAGTACTTC.

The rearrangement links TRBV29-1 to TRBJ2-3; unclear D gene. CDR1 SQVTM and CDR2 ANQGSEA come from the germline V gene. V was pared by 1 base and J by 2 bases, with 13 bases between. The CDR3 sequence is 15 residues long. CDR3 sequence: CSVEGIPTYTDTQYF. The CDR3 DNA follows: TGCAGCGTTGAAGGGATTCCAACTTACACAGATACGCAGTATTTT.

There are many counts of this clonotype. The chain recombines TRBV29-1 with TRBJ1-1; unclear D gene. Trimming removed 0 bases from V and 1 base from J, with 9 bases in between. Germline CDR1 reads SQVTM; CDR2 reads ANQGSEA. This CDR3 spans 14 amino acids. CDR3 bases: TGCAGCGTTGAAGATCCTAGTAGGAACACTGAAGCTTTCTTT. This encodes CSVEDPSRNTEAFF.

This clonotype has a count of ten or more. This CDR3 is CASSLLRTGETYNEQFF. Here the CDR3 DNA reads TGTGCCAGCAGCCTACTACGGACAGGGGAGACCTACAATGAGCAGTTCTTC. This chain joins TRBV7-9 and TRBJ2-1; 9 bases fit TRBD1. The trim removed 5 bases at V and 2 bases at J, leaving 10 bases unmatched. CDR1 is SEHNR and CDR2 is FQNEAQ in the germline V gene (reference sequence). The CDR3 is made up of 17 amino acids.

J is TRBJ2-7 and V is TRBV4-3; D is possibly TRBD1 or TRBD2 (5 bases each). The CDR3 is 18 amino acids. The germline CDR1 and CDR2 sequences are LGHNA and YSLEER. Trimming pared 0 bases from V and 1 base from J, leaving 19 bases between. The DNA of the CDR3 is TGCGCCAGCAGCCAAGATTTTTCGGCAGGGAGCATATCCTACGAGCAGTACTTC. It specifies CASSQDFSAGSISYEQYF.

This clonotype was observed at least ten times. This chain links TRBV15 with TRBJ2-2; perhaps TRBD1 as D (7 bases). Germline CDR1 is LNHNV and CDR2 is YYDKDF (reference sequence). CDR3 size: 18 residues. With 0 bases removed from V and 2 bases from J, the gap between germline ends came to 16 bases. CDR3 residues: CATSRDQGGSYNTGELFF. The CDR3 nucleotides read TGTGCCACCAGCAGAGATCAGGGGGGCTCGTATAACACCGGGGAGCTGTTTTTT.

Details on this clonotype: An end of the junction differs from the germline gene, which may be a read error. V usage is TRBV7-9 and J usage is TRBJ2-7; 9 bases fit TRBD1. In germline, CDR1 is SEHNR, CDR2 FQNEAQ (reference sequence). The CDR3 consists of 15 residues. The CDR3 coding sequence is TGTACCAGCAGCCCCCGCCGGACAGGGGACTACGAGCAGTACTTC. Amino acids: CTSSPRRTGDYEQYF.

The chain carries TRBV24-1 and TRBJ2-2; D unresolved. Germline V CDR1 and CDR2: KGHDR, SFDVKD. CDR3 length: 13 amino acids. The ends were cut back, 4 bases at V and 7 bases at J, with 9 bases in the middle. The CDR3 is CATSDHPSGELFF. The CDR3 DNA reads TGTGCCACCAGTGACCACCCGAGCGGGGAGCTGTTTTTT.

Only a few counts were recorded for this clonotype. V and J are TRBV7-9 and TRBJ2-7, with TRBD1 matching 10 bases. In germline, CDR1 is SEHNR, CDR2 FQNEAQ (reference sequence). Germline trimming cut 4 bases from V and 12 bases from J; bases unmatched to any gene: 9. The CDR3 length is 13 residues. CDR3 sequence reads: CASSSRDRGSVYF. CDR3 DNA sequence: TGTGCCAGCAGCTCCCGGGACAGGGGATCAGTGTACTTC.

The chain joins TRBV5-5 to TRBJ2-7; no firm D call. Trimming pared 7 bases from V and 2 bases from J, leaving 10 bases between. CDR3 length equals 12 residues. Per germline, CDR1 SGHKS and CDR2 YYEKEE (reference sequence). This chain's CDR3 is CASGLGPYEQYF. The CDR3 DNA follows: TGTGCCAGCGGATTGGGCCCCTACGAGCAGTACTTC.

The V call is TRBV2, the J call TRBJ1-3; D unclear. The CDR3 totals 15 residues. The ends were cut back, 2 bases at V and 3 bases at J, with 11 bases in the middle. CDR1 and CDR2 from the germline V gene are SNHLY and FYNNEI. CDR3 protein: CASSETSSLGNTIYF. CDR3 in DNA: TGTGCCAGCAGTGAAACTAGCTCCCTTGGAAACACCATATATTTT.

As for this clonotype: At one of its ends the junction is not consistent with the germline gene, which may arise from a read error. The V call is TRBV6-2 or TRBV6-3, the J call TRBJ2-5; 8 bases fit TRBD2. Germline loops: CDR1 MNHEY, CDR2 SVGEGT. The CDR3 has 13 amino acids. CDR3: CASSRWVAGGRNF. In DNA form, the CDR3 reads TGTGCCAGCAGCCGCTGGGTGGCGGGGGGACGGAACTTC.

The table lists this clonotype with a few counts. CDR3: CASSSTHSPWAGGSTDTQYF. DNA for the CDR3: TGTGCCAGCAGCTCTACTCACTCTCCTTGGGCGGGGGGAAGCACAGATACGCAGTATTTT. V gene TRBV9 combines with J gene TRBJ2-3; 8 nucleotides match TRBD2. V was clipped by 4 bases and J by 0 bases; unmatched bases: 19. Germline V gene data show CDR1 as SGDLS and CDR2 as YYNGEE. This CDR3 contains 20 residues.

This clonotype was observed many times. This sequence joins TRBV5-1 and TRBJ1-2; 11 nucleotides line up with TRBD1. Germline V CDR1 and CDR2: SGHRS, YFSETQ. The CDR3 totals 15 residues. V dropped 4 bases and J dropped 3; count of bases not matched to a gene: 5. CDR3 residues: CASSQRDRGDYGYTF. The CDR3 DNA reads TGCGCCAGCAGCCAACGGGACAGGGGGGACTATGGCTACACCTTC.

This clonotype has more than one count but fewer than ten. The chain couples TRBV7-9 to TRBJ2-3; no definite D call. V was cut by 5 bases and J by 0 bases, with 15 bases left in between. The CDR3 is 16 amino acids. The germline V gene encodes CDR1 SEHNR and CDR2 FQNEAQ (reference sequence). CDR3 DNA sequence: TGTGCCAGCAGCCCTCAAGGCGGCGAGAGCACAGATACGCAGTATTTT. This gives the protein CASSPQGGESTDTQYF.

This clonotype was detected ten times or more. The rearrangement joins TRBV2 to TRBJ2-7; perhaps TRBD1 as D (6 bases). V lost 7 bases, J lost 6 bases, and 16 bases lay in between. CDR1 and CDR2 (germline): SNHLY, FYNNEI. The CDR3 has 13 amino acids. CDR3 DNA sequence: TGTGCCAGCATAATGTTATACAGGGTCGAGCAGTACTTC. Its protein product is CASIMLYRVEQYF.

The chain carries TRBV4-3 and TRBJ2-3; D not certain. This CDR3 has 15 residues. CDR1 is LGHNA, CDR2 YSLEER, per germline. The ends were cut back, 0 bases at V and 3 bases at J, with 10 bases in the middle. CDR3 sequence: CASSQDSLMTDTQYF. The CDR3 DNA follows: TGCGCCAGCAGCCAAGACTCCCTTATGACAGATACGCAGTATTTT.

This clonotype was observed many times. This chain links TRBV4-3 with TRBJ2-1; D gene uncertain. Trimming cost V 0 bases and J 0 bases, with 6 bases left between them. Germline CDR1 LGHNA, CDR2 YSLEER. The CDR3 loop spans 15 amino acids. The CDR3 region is CASSQEVASYNEQFF. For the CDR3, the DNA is TGCGCCAGCAGCCAAGAGGTCGCCTCCTACAATGAGCAGTTCTTC.

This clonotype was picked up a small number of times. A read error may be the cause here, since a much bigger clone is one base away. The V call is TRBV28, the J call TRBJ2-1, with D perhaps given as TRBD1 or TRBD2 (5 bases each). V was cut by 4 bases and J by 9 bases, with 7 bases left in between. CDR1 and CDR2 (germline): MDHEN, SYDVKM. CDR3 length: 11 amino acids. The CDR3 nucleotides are TGTGCCAGCAGTTGGGGGATTGAGCAGTTCTTC. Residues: CASSWGIEQFF. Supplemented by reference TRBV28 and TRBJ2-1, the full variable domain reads DVKVTQSSRYLVKRTGEKVFLECVQDMDHENMFWYRQDPGLGLRLIYFSYDVKMKEKGDIPEGYSVSREKKERFSLILESASTNQTSMYLCASSWGIEQFFGPGTRLTVL.

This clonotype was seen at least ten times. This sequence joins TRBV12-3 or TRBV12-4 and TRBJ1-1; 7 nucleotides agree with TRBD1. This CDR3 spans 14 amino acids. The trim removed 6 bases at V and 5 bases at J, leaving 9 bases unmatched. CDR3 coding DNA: TGTGCCAGCAGCGAGACAGGGTTGGGGACTGAAGCTTTCTTT. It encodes CASSETGLGTEAFF.

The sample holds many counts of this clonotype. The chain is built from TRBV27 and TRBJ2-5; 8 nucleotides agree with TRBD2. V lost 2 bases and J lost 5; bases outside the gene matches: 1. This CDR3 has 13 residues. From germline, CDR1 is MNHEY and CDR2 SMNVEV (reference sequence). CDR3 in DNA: TGTGCCAGCAGTTTAGGCGGGGGGGAGACCCAGTACTTC. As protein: CASSLGGGETQYF.

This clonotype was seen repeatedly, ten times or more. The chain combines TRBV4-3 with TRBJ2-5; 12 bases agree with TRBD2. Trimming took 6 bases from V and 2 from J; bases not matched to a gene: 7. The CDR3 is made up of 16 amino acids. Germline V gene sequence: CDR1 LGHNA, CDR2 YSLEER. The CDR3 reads CASSHGLAGNQETQYF. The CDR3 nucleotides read TGCGCCAGCAGTCATGGACTAGCGGGAAATCAAGAGACCCAGTACTTC.